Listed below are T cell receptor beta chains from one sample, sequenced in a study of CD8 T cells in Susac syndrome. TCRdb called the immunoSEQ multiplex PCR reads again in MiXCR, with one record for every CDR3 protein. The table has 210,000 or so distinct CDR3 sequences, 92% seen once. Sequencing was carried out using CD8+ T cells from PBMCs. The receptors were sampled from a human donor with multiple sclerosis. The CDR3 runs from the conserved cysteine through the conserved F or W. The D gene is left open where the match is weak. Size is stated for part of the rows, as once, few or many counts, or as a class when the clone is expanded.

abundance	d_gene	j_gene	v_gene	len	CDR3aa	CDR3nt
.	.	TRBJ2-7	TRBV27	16	CASSLSTGVVTYEQYF	TGTGCCAGCAGTTTAAGCACGGGGGTAGTAACCTACGAGCAGTACTTC
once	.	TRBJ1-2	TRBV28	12	CASKQGEEGYTF	TGTGCCAGCAAACAGGGTGAAGAAGGCTACACCTTC
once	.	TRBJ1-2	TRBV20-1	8	CSANGFTF	TGCAGTGCTAATGGCTTTACCTTC
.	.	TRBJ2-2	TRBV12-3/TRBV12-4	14	CASTGGVGSGELFF	TGTGCCAGCACCGGCGGCGTGGGATCCGGGGAGCTGTTTTTT
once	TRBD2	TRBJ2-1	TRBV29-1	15	CSVLGLAGSYNEQFF	TGCAGCGTCCTTGGACTAGCGGGGTCCTACAATGAGCAGTTCTTC
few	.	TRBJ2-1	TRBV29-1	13	CSVVPGPAPEQFF	TGCAGCGTTGTACCGGGCCCTGCCCCTGAGCAGTTCTTC
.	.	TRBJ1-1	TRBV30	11	CAWGLGIEAFF	TGTGCCTGGGGATTGGGGATCGAAGCTTTCTTT
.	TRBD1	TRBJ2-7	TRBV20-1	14	CSATRTGDFYEQYF	TGCAGTGCTACTAGGACAGGGGACTTCTACGAGCAGTACTTC
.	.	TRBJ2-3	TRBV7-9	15	CASSFFGFGTDTQYF	TGTGCCAGCAGCTTTTTCGGGTTTGGCACAGATACGCAGTATTTT
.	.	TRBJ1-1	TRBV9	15	CASSVAREGGTEAFF	TGTGCCAGCAGCGTGGCCAGGGAGGGGGGCACTGAAGCTTTCTTT
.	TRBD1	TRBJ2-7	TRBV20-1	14	CSAGGQGITYEQYF	TGCAGTGCTGGGGGACAGGGGATCACCTACGAGCAGTACTTC
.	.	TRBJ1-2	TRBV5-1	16	CASSLEVGTQAYGYTF	TGCGCCAGCAGCTTGGAAGTCGGGACACAAGCCTATGGCTACACCTTC
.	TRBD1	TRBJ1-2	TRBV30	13	CAWGTGGDYGYTF	TGTGCCTGGGGGACAGGGGGTGACTATGGCTACACCTTC
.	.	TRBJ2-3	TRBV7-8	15	CASSLEPSSTDTQYF	TGTGCCAGCAGCTTAGAGCCCTCTAGCACAGATACGCAGTATTTT
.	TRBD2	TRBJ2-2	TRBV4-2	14	CASSSLGGAGELFF	TGTGCCAGCAGCTCATTGGGAGGGGCCGGGGAGCTGTTTTTT
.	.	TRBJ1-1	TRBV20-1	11	CSPVVRTEAFF	TGCAGCCCCGTGGTTCGCACTGAAGCTTTCTTT
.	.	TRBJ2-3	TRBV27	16	CASSPNPGSSTDTQYF	TGTGCCAGCAGTCCGAATCCCGGGAGCAGCACAGATACGCAGTATTTT
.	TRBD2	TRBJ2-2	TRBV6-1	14	CAGREPFGTGELFF	TGTGCCGGGCGGGAGCCATTCGGGACCGGGGAGCTGTTTTTT
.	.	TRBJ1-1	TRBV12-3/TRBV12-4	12	CASRYPGDEAFF	TGTGCCAGCAGATATCCAGGGGACGAAGCTTTCTTT
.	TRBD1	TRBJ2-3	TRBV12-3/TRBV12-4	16	CASTRVGDRDTDTQYF	TGTGCCAGCACTCGAGTGGGGGACAGGGACACAGATACGCAGTATTTT
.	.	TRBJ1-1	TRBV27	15	CASSLSGGGDTEAFF	TGTGCCAGCAGTTTATCGGGCGGTGGGGACACTGAAGCTTTCTTT
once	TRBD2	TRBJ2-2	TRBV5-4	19	CASSFKGLAGGPGTGELFF	TGTGCCAGCAGCTTTAAGGGACTAGCGGGGGGGCCGGGAACCGGGGAGCTGTTTTTT
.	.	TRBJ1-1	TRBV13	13	CASSFKGYTEAFF	TGTGCCAGCAGCTTTAAGGGGTACACTGAAGCTTTCTTT
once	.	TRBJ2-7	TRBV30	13	CAWKGPGHYEQYF	TGTGCCTGGAAAGGACCGGGACACTACGAGCAGTACTTC
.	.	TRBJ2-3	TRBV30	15	CAWNPAPVGTDTQYF	TGTGCCTGGAACCCGGCCCCAGTGGGCACAGATACGCAGTATTTT
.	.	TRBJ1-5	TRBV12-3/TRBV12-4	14	CASSLDSGLQPQHF	TGTGCCAGCAGTTTAGATTCCGGTCTCCAGCCCCAGCATTTT
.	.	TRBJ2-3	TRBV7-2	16	CASSLLREFSTDTQYF	TGTGCCAGCAGCTTACTCCGGGAGTTTAGCACAGATACGCAGTATTTT
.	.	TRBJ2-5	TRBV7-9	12	CASSFQGETQYF	TGTGCCAGCAGCTTTCAGGGAGAGACCCAGTACTTC
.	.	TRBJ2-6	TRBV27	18	CASSLSREGPYGDNVLTF	TGTGCCAGCAGTTTATCGAGGGAAGGGCCTTACGGAGACAACGTCCTGACTTTC
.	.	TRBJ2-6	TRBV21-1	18	CASSKLRHPSSGANVLTF	TGTGCCAGCAGCAAATTAAGGCACCCGAGCTCTGGGGCCAACGTCCTGACTTTC
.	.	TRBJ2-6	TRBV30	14	CAWGSYSGANVLTF	TGTGCCTGGGGTTCCTACTCTGGGGCCAACGTCCTGACTTTC
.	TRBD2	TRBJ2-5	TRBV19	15	CASSSSGGAGETQYF	TGTGCCAGTAGTTCTAGCGGGGGGGCCGGGGAGACCCAGTACTTC
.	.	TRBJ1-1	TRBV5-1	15	CASSLEYSYHLEAFF	TGCGCCAGCAGCTTGGAATACAGTTATCACCTTGAAGCTTTCTTT
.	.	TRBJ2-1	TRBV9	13	CASDSSPYNEQFF	TGTGCCAGTGACTCGTCGCCCTACAATGAGCAGTTCTTC
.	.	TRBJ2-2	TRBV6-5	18	CASIIYVGVVGVTGELFF	TGTGCCAGCATTATCTACGTCGGTGTCGTAGGGGTCACCGGGGAGCTGTTTTTT
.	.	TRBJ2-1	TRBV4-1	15	CASSQFRTSLNEQFF	TGCGCCAGCAGCCAATTTCGGACTTCCCTCAATGAGCAGTTCTTC
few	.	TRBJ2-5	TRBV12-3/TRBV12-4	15	CASSPEITMQETQYF	TGTGCCAGCAGCCCCGAAATAACCATGCAAGAGACCCAGTACTTC
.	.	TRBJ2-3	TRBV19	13	CASSLQSTDTQYF	TGTGCCAGTAGTTTACAGAGCACAGATACGCAGTATTTT
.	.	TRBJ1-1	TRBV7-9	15	CASSPTIPGTTEAFF	TGTGCCAGCAGCCCGACCATTCCAGGGACCACTGAAGCTTTCTTT
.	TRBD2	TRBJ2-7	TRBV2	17	CASSELTSGGPTYEQYF	TGTGCCAGCAGTGAACTGACTAGCGGGGGACCAACCTACGAGCAGTACTTC
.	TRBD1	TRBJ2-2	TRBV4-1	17	CASSQGGGTGITGELFF	TGCGCCAGCAGCCAAGGGGGGGGGACAGGGATCACCGGGGAGCTGTTTTTT
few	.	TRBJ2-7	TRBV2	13	CASSDQGIYEQYF	TGTGCCAGCAGCGACCAGGGGATCTACGAGCAGTACTTC
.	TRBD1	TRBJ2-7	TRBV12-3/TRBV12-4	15	CASSSPRDRSYEQYF	TGTGCCAGCAGTAGCCCCCGGGACAGGAGCTACGAGCAGTACTTC
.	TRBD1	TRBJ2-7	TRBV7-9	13	CALGGQGMYEQYF	TGTGCCCTCGGGGGACAGGGGATGTACGAGCAGTACTTC
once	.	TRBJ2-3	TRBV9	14	CASNLEGTTDTQYF	TGTGCCAGCAACCTAGAAGGAACGACAGATACGCAGTATTTT